This T cell receptor beta chain emerged from a study of shared clonotypes between healthy human individuals. Repertoires were generated with immunoSEQ multiplex PCR, while TCRdb's copy carries only in-frame clones and drops some. The data show about 1,800,000 clones, with over 85% seen just once and 1% to 1.5% held by the top ten. The CDR3 consists of 15 residues. From germline, CDR1 is SQVTM and CDR2 ANQGSEA. V gave up 4 bases and J gave up 1 base, with 15 bases separating them. Naive CD8 cells lacked CD45RO and underwent positive selection for CCR7, leaving out terminally differentiated effector memory CD45RA+ cells.

The sample taken for sequencing was naive CD8+ T cells sorted from blood. The sequence derives from a man between 18 and 29 years old in good health. The chain combines TRBV29-1 with TRBJ2-3; D is ambiguous. This CDR3 is CSVVYSTPGTDTQYF. The CDR3 DNA is TGCAGCGTTGTATATTCTACTCCGGGCACAGATACGCAGTATTTT.